This entry lists 24 T cell receptor beta chains sequenced from one sample in a study of blood T cell repertoires in COVID-19. This table comes from immunoSEQ multiplex PCR, and its TCRdb copy is limited to in-frame clones, with some not included. The table has 120,000 or so clones, almost 85% seen once. Source material: peripheral blood. The receptors come from a woman in her twenties or thirties who had recovered from COVID-19.

The sample holds a few counts of this clone. This chain uses TRBV3-1 (or the pseudogene TRBV3-2) with TRBJ2-1; D is unresolved. Trimming shortened V by 1 base and J by 9 bases, and 10 bases separated the two germline ends. The CDR3 sequence is 13 residues long. Germline CDR1 LGHDT, CDR2 YNNKEL (reference sequence). The CDR3 protein is CASSQVLLTEQFF. The CDR3 nucleotides are TGTGCCAGCAGCCAAGTTTTACTAACTGAGCAGTTCTTC.

V and J are TRBV5-4 and TRBJ1-2; no clear D. Germline loops: CDR1 SGHNT, CDR2 YYREEE (reference sequence). The CDR3 covers 14 residues. Trimming cost V 5 bases and J 8 bases, with 19 bases left between them. CDR3 in amino acids: CASSQLGQHGGYTF. The CDR3 DNA reads TGTGCCAGCAGTCAGCTCGGCCAGCACGGGGGCTACACCTTC.

The CDR3 bases are TGCGCCAGCCGTCCCCGAGGGAGGAACACTGAAGCTTTCTTT. It translates to CASRPRGRNTEAFF. V and J are TRBV5-1 and TRBJ1-1; D is ambiguous. Germline-derived CDR1 and CDR2 are SGHRS and YFSETQ. This CDR3 contains 14 residues. The ends were cut back, 7 bases at V and 1 base at J, with 14 bases in the middle.

The chain links TRBV25-1 to TRBJ1-6, with TRBD1 identical over 10 bases. The J segment lost 6 bases and the V segment lost 2 bases, leaving 4 bases of the junction unmatched. The CDR3 totals 16 residues. The germline V gene encodes CDR1 MGHDK and CDR2 SYGVNS. The CDR3 here is CASSEGQGGINSPLHF. The DNA for the CDR3 is TGTGCCAGCAGTGAAGGACAGGGGGGTATTAATTCACCCCTCCACTTT.

This clone has more than one count but fewer than ten. The chain joins TRBV9 to TRBJ1-1; TRBD1 agrees at 9 bases. The CDR3 totals 14 residues. J gave up 3 bases and V 3 bases, and 3 bases lay outside the gene matches. CDR1 is SGDLS and CDR2 is YYNGEE in the germline V gene. The CDR3: CASSERTGDTEAFF. The CDR3 DNA follows: TGTGCCAGCAGCGAACGGACAGGGGACACTGAAGCTTTCTTT.

The chain uses TRBV28 and TRBJ1-6; 12 bases map to TRBD1. V was clipped by 5 bases and J by 10 bases; unmatched bases: 9. The CDR3 loop spans 16 amino acids. Per the germline V gene, CDR1 is MDHEN and CDR2 is SYDVKM. The CDR3 is CASSPHGTGGQSPLHF. The CDR3 DNA reads as TGTGCCAGCAGTCCCCACGGGACAGGGGGCCAATCACCCCTCCACTTT.

The chain uses TRBV6-5 and TRBJ2-7; 7 bases map to TRBD1. The CDR3 is 13 residues long. The J segment lost 5 bases and the V segment lost 5 bases, leaving 6 bases of the junction unmatched. Germline V lookup: CDR1 MNHEY, CDR2 SVGAGI. The CDR3 nucleotides read TGTGCCAGCAGTCTACAGGGGTCCCACGAGCAGTACTTC. Residues: CASSLQGSHEQYF.

The rearrangement links TRBV25-1 to TRBJ1-4, with TRBD1 matching 8 bases. Germline assignment: CDR1 MGHDK and CDR2 SYGVNS. The CDR3 covers 14 residues. J lost 6 bases, V lost 3 bases, and 3 bases had no gene match. CDR3 region: CASSDSDRDEKLFF. DNA for the CDR3: TGTGCCAGCAGTGATTCGGACAGGGATGAAAAACTGTTTTTT.

The chain combines TRBV2 with TRBJ1-3; no clear D. CDR3 length: 11 amino acids. The V and J ends lost 8 bases and 4 bases respectively, with 6 bases between them. CDR1 is SNHLY and CDR2 is FYNNEI in the germline V gene. The CDR3 loop is CASVLGNTIYF. CDR3 in DNA: TGTGCCAGCGTCCTCGGAAACACCATATATTTT.

Here the CDR3 reads CASSQALTGGNTEAFF. In nucleotides, the CDR3 is TGCGCCAGCAGCCAGGCCTTGACAGGGGGCAACACTGAAGCTTTCTTT. The chain recombines TRBV5-1 with TRBJ1-1; 10 bases fit TRBD1. CDR3 length: 16 residues. Germline V CDR1 and CDR2: SGHRS, YFSETQ. J lost 2 bases, V lost 4 bases, and 8 bases had no gene match.

The chain uses TRBV19 and TRBJ1-1; D ambiguous. V gave up 7 bases and J gave up 0 bases, with 9 bases separating them. The CDR3 is made up of 13 amino acids. Germline loops: CDR1 LNHDA, CDR2 SQIVND (reference sequence). The CDR3 DNA sequence: TGTGCCAGTACCTTATACATGAACACTGAAGCTTTCTTT. It specifies CASTLYMNTEAFF.

This clone was seen only once. The chain combines TRBV29-1 with TRBJ1-2; 7 positions agree with TRBD1. The germline V gene encodes CDR1 SQVTM and CDR2 ANQGSEA. The CDR3 has 12 amino acids. The V gene end was trimmed by 7 bases and the J gene end by 2 bases; junction bases not matched to a gene: 4. CDR3 residues: CSASTGNYGYTF. CDR3 DNA: TGCAGCGCTTCGACAGGGAACTATGGCTACACCTTC.

The J gene is TRBJ2-4, the V gene TRBV12-1; the table's D gene call, TRBD1, was not cross checked with the DNA. TRBV12-1 is a listed pseudogene. This CDR3 spans 15 amino acids. CDR3 amino acids: CASSSPWLAKNIQYF. CDR3 coding DNA: TGTGCCAGCAGCTCCCCTTGGCTAGCCAAAAACATTCAGTACTTC.

The chain carries TRBV3-1 (or the pseudogene TRBV3-2) and TRBJ2-1; 15 bases align to TRBD2. The CDR3 totals 19 residues. With V trimmed by 4 bases and J by 0 bases, 7 bases remained unmatched. Germline CDR1 and CDR2: LGHDT and YNNKEL (reference sequence). This chain's CDR3 is CASSPGLAGGPLSYNEQFF. The CDR3 DNA reads as TGTGCCAGCAGCCCGGGACTAGCGGGAGGCCCACTCTCCTACAATGAGCAGTTCTTC.

This clone was picked up a small number of times. V usage is TRBV6-1 and J usage is TRBJ2-7; 10 bases agree with TRBD1. The CDR3 totals 17 residues. V gave up 2 bases and J gave up 3 bases; unmatched junction bases: 10. Germline-derived CDR1 and CDR2 are MNHNS and SASEGT. DNA of the CDR3: TGTGCCAGCAGTGAAAAAGGGTGGGGACAGGGGAGCTACGAGCAGTACTTC. It codes for CASSEKGWGQGSYEQYF.

The chain is built from TRBV6-5 and TRBJ2-2, with a weak D call TRBD1 (6 bases). The CDR3 loop spans 16 amino acids. From germline, CDR1 is MNHEY and CDR2 SVGAGI. Trimming pared 4 bases from V and 1 base from J, leaving 13 bases between. As DNA, the CDR3 is TGTGCCAGCAGTTTGGACAGCCCGTTGAACACCGGGGAGCTGTTTTTT. Protein product: CASSLDSPLNTGELFF.

J is TRBJ1-4 and V is TRBV10-2; perhaps TRBD1 as D (5 bases). The V gene lost 4 bases and the J gene lost 0 bases, with 9 bases spanning the gap. This CDR3 has 15 amino acids. Germline V gives CDR1 WSHSY, CDR2 SAAADI. The CDR3: CASSGTLTTNEKLFF. CDR3 in DNA: TGCGCCAGCAGTGGGACACTTACAACTAATGAAAAACTGTTTTTT.

The V and J genes are TRBV5-4 and TRBJ2-3, with 10 nucleotides matching TRBD2. This CDR3 region has 16 residues. Germline loops: CDR1 SGHNT, CDR2 YYREEE (reference sequence). V trimming: 0 bases; J trimming: 4 bases; junction bases outside the gene matches: 5. CDR3 amino acids: CASSLGLAGAPDTQYF. CDR3 coding DNA: TGTGCCAGCAGCTTGGGGCTAGCGGGGGCACCAGATACGCAGTATTTT.

This chain joins TRBV6-5 and TRBJ1-5, with a weak D call TRBD1 (5 bases). V was cut by 6 bases and J by 3 bases, with 15 bases left in between. This CDR3 spans 15 amino acids. The germline V gene has CDR1 MNHEY and CDR2 SVGAGI. The DNA for the CDR3 is TGTGCCAGCAGGAAGGGGAATACGTTCAATCAGCCCCAGCATTTT. This encodes CASRKGNTFNQPQHF.

V and J are TRBV21-1 and TRBJ1-1; the table's D call, TRBD1, was not checked against the DNA. TRBV21-1 is flagged as a pseudogene. The CDR3 contains 13 residues. CDR3: CARDRGRGTEAFF. For the CDR3, the DNA is TGTGCCAGAGACAGGGGCCGGGGCACTGAAGCTTTCTTT.

The chain is built from TRBV19 and TRBJ2-3; TRBD2 agrees at 7 bases. V gave up 6 bases and J gave up 3 bases; unmatched junction bases: 6. CDR1 and CDR2 from the germline V gene are LNHDA and SQIVND (reference sequence). The CDR3 extends over 14 amino acids. DNA for the CDR3: TGTGCCAGTAGCCCGGGACTAAATACAGATACGCAGTATTTT. The encoded protein is CASSPGLNTDTQYF. Supplemented by reference TRBV19 and TRBJ2-3, the full variable domain reads DGGITQSPKYLFRKEGQNVTLSCEQNLNHDAMYWYRQDPGQGLRLIYYSQIVNDFQKGDIAEGYSVSREKKESFPLTVTSAQKNPTAFYLCASSPGLNTDTQYFGPGTRLTVL.

The chain carries TRBV7-6 and TRBJ2-3; 12 nucleotides match TRBD2. V lost 2 bases and J lost 6; bases outside the gene matches: 9. This CDR3 has 17 residues. Germline V CDR1 and CDR2: SGHVS, FNYEAQ. The CDR3 DNA reads as TGTGCCAGCAGCTTAATACTAGCGGGAGGTGGAGGGGATACGCAGTATTTT. It specifies CASSLILAGGGGDTQYF. The full variable domain, in which reference TRBV7-6 and TRBJ2-3 provide the parts outside the CDR3, is GAGVSQSPRYKVTKRGQDVALRCDPISGHVSLYWYRQALGQGPEFLTYFNYEAQQDKSGLPNDRFSAERPEGSISTLTIQRTEQRDSAMYRCASSLILAGGGGDTQYFGPGTRLTVL.

This clone is a singleton in its sample. The gene calls are TRBV11-2 and TRBJ1-4, with D unresolved. This CDR3 is 15 amino acids long. The germline V and J ends were trimmed by 5 bases and 4 bases, with 14 bases remaining between them. Germline CDR1 is SGHAT and CDR2 is FQNNGV. CDR3 DNA: TGTGCCAGCAGCCAAGAAACACGATATAATGAAAAACTGTTTTTT. Translating gives CASSQETRYNEKLFF. Combining the CDR3 with reference TRBV11-2 and TRBJ1-4 gives the whole variable domain EAGVAQSPRYKIIEKRQSVAFWCNPISGHATLYWYQQILGQGPKLLIQFQNNGVVDDSQLPKDRFSAERLKGVDSTLKIQPAKLEDSAVYLCASSQETRYNEKLFFGSGTQLSVL.

The rearrangement links TRBV3-1 (or the pseudogene TRBV3-2) to TRBJ1-6; 7 bases are a match to TRBD1. The germline gives CDR1 LGHDT, CDR2 YNNKEL (reference sequence). V lost 2 bases to trimming and J lost 5 bases; unmatched junction nucleotides: 3. The CDR3 extends over 15 amino acids. The CDR3 here is CASSQLDRDNSPLHF. CDR3 nucleotides: TGTGCCAGCAGCCAACTAGACAGGGATAATTCACCCCTCCACTTT.